This note documents a single T cell receptor (beta chain) sequence. Its antigen is currently not known. Base qualities are missing; no much larger clone stands one base away. This record belongs to a study of tumor-infiltrating lymphocytes in primary liver carcinoma (TCRdb year 2017). Background on the whole study: Between late 2015 and March 2016, roughly five patients in China with histopathologically diagnosed primary liver carcinoma had surgical resection. Technical replicate repertoires showed high reproducibility, with mean shared-clone rates approximately 0.87 and correlation coefficients above 0.95. The five patients had tumors of stage T1-T3 N0M0, with maximum diameters ranging from roughly 4 to 11 cm. For each liver tumor, the study sampled five regions along with adjacent normal tissue and blood, and applied TCRbeta repertoire sequencing, expression microarrays and whole-exome sequencing. Each sample produced roughly 3.5 to 7.5 million productive TCRbeta reads, and read depth showed no significant difference between tissue types. TCRbeta repertoire sequencing covered approximately 35 specimens from 5 patients: 25 tumor regions, 5 adjacent noncancerous liver tissues and 5 peripheral blood samples. Hepatocellular carcinoma (four) or combined HCC and intrahepatic cholangiocarcinoma (one) was present in the five patients, who were three men and two women aged 30 to 69 years.

Blood RNA was extracted from unsorted whole blood using TRIzol reagent, and germline DNA was obtained with the DNeasy Blood & Tissue kit. At the time of sampling, the patients had chronic HBV infection and had not received any treatment. About 4 milliliters of peripheral blood were collected into K2EDTA tubes before surgery. Study-wide findings and limitations: Compared with blood, tumors had a significantly larger share of the repertoire taken up by the top 250 clones (p = 0.039). Only the TCR beta chain was sequenced, which likely underestimates true repertoire diversity because unpaired alpha chains were not captured. Pairs of tumor regions showed greater repertoire overlap (mean around 36%) than tumor-adjacent pairs (roughly 17%) or tumor-blood pairs (approximately 15%), which is consistent with antigen-driven expansion. Only a few patients were included in the study, and the authors note that the findings should be validated in a larger study. Bulk unsorted samples precluded comparing CD4+ and CD8+ T cell repertoires.

Inclusive of the bounding cysteine and phenylalanine, the CDR3 is 16 residues long. Left in the record is the CDR3 DNA by itself, 48 bases read in frame from the first base. CDR1 is given as SGHAT and CDR2 as FQNNGV, both from the germline V gene. Trimming leaves V shorter by 9 bases and J shorter by 7 bases, with the junction holding 11 bases beyond the gene matches. TCRbeta-specific cDNA was reverse-transcribed from about 520 ng total RNA using a constant-region primer and ProtoScript II reverse transcriptase. TCRbeta libraries were built with three nested multiplex PCR rounds, a slightly modified ARM-PCR procedure. Each of the first two PCR rounds ran for approximately 10 cycles using multiplex TRBV1-TRBV30 forward primers together with a Cbeta reverse primer. A final 25-cycle PCR with Deep VentR polymerase added sample barcodes and Illumina adapters. Before sequencing, amplicons of 200-500 bp were gel-purified using a QIAquick gel extraction kit. The TCRbeta amplicons were sequenced with 250-bp paired-end reads on an Illumina HiSeq 2500. Concerning the study's data processing: To recover full CDR3 sequences, reads were quality-trimmed using Trimmomatic v0.33 and paired reads were then merged using FLASH v1.2.11. V, D and J germline segments were assigned to the rearranged TCRbeta sequences by MiGEC v1.2.1b. Clonotype statistics and Shannon-Wiener diversity indices were computed with VDJtools v1.0.0. To reduce sampling bias, subsequent analyses other than the diversity analysis used only the 250 most abundant clonotypes in each sample. TCRdb passed the public sequencing reads through fastp at Q25 and MiXCR, retaining productive beta sequences. Rows are combined by CDR3 protein, so each entry shows the most common genes and DNA. The V and J calls come from TCRdb's annotation, not from the publication. Present in this sample are 300,000 to 400,000 distinct CDR3 sequences, approximately 64% of which were seen just once. About 6% of the sample is taken by the ten largest.

This sequence uses TRBV11-2 and TRBJ2-1; TRBD2 agrees with 14 junctional bases. The sample was peripheral blood. This TCR derives from a man in his forties or fifties with primary liver carcinoma and hepatitis B virus infection. Here is the DNA: TGTGCCAGTAACTCTCCCGGGACTAGCGGGAGAAATGAGCAGTTCTTC. It encodes CASNSPGTSGRNEQFF.